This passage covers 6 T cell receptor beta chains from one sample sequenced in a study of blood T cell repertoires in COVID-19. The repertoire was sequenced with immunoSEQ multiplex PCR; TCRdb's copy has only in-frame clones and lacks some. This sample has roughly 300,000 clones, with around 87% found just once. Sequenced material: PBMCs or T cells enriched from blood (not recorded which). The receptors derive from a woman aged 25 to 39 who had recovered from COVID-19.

CDR3 sequence: CASSQDQDSPLHF. CDR3 DNA sequence: TGTGCCAGCAGCCAAGATCAGGATTCACCCCTCCACTTT. V and J are TRBV3-1 (or the pseudogene TRBV3-2) and TRBJ1-6; D unclear. The CDR3 has 13 residues. Germline V CDR1 and CDR2: LGHDT, YNNKEL (reference sequence). Trimming left V 0 bases short and J 8 bases short, with 5 bases between.

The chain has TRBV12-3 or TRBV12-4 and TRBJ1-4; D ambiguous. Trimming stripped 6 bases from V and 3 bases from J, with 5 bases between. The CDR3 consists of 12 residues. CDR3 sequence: CASSLSNEKLFF. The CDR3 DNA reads TGTGCCAGCAGCCTTTCTAATGAAAAACTGTTTTTT.

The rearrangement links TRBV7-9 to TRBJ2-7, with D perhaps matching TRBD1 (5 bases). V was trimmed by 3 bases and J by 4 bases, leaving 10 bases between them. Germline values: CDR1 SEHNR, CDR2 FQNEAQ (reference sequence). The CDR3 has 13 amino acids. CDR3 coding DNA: TGTGCCAGCAGCTTCAGCAACAGGTACGAGCAGTACTTC. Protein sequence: CASSFSNRYEQYF.

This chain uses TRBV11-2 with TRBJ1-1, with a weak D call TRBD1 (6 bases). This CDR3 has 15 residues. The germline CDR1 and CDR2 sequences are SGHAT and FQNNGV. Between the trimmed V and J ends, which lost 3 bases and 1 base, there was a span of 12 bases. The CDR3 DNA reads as TGTGCCAGCAGCTTTTTCAGGGGCGCGAACACTGAAGCTTTCTTT. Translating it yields CASSFFRGANTEAFF.

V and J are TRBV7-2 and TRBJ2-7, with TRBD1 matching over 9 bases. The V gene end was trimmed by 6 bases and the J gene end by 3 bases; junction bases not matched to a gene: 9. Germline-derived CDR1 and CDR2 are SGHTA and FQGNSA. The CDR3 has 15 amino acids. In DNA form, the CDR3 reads TGTGCCAGCAGTTCAGCGACAGGGGGTTTCTACGAGCAGTACTTC. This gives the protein CASSSATGGFYEQYF.

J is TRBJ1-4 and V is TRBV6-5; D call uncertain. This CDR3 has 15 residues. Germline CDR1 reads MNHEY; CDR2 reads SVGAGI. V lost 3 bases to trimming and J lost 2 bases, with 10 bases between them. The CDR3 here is CASSYGLATNEKLFF. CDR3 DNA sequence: TGTGCCAGCAGTTATGGGCTCGCGACTAATGAAAAACTGTTTTTT.